This TCR beta chain comes out of a study of Ad26.COV2.S vaccination and SARS-CoV-2 variants. On this clone itself: Its antigen is currently unknown.

The protocol was immunoSEQ multiplex PCR, while the TCRdb copy is restricted to in-frame clones and leaves out a portion. Altogether about 350,000 clones are present, roughly 94% being singletons, with the ten largest covering about 3.9%. General study findings and limits: It is possible that the TCR breadth and depth analyses underestimated the total T cell responses. Recipients given vaccine exceeded placebo recipients in spike-specific TCR breadth. Placebo recipients and vaccine recipients were similar in non-spike TCR breadth.

The CDR3 covers 12 residues. Germline V lookup: CDR1 DFQATT, CDR2 SNEGSKA (reference sequence). Between the trimmed V and J ends, which lost 3 bases and 8 bases, there was a span of 10 bases. Specimen: peripheral blood, collected after recovery from COVID-19. The genes are TRBV20-1 and TRBJ1-4; D call uncertain. The TCR originated in a human donor who had recovered from COVID-19. CDR3 sequence (DNA): TGCAGTGCTAGTGCAGATTACGAAAAACTGTTTTTT. This codes for CSASADYEKLFF.